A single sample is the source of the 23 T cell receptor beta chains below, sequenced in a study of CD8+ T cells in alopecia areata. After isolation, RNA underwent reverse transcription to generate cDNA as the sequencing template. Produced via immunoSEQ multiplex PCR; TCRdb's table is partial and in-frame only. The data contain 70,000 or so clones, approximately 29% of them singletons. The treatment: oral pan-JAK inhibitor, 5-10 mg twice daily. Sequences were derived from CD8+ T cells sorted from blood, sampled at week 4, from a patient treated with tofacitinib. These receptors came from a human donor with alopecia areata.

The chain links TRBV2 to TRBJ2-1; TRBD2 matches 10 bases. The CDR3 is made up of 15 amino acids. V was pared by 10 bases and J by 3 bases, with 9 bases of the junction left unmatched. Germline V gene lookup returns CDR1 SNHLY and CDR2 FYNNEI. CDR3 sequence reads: CATRTSSGGYNEQFF. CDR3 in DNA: TGTGCCACCAGAACTTCTAGCGGGGGCTACAATGAGCAGTTCTTC.

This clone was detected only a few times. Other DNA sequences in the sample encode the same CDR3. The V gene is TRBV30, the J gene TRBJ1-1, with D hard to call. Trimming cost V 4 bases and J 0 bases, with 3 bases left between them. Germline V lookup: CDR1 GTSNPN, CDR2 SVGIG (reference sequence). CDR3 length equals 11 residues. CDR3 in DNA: TGTGCCTGGACCGTGAACACTGAAGCTTTCTTT. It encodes CAWTVNTEAFF.

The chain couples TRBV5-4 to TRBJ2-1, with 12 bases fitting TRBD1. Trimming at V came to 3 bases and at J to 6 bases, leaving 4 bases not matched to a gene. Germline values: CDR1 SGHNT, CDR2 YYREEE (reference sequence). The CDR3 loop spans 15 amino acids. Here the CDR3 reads CASSSRDRGLNEQFF. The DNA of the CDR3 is TGTGCCAGCAGCTCCCGGGACAGGGGGCTCAATGAGCAGTTCTTC.

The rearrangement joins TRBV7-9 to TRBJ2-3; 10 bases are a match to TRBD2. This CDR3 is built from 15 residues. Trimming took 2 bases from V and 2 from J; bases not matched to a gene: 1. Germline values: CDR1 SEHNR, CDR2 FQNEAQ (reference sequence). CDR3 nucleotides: TGTGCCAGCAGCTTAACTAGCGGGATCACAGATACGCAGTATTTT. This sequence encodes CASSLTSGITDTQYF.

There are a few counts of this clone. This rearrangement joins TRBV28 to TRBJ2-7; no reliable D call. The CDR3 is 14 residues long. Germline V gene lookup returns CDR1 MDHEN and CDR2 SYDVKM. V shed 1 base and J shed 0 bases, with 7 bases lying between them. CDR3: CASSLSPSSYEQYF. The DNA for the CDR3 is TGTGCCAGCAGTTTATCCCCCAGCTCCTACGAGCAGTACTTC.

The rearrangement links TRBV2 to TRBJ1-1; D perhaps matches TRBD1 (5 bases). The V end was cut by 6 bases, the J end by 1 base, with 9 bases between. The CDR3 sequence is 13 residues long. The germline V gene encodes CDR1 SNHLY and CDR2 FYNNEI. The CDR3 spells CASRGTGNTEAFF. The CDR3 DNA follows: TGTGCCAGCAGGGGAACAGGGAACACTGAAGCTTTCTTT.

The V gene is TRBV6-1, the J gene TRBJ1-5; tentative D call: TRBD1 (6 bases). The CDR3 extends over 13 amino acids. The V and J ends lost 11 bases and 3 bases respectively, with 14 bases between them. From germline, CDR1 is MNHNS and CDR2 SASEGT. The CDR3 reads CAGAGALNQPQHF. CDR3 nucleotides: TGTGCCGGGGCAGGGGCCCTCAATCAGCCCCAGCATTTT.

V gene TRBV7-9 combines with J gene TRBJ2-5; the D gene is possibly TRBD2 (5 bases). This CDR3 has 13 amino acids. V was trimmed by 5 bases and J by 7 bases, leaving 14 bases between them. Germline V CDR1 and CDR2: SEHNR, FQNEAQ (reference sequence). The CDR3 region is CASSPREGPTQYF. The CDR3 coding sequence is TGTGCCAGCAGCCCACGCGAGGGTCCGACCCAGTACTTC.

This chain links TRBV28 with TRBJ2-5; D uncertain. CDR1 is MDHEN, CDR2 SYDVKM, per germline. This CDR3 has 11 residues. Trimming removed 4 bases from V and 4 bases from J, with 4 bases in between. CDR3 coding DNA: TGTGCCAGCAGTTACGGAGAGACCCAGTACTTC. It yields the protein CASSYGETQYF.

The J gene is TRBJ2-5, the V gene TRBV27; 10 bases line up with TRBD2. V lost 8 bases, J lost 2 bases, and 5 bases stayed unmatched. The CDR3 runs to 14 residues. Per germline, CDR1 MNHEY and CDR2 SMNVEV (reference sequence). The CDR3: CASGLAGVQETQYF. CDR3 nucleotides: TGTGCCAGCGGCCTAGCGGGAGTTCAAGAGACCCAGTACTTC.

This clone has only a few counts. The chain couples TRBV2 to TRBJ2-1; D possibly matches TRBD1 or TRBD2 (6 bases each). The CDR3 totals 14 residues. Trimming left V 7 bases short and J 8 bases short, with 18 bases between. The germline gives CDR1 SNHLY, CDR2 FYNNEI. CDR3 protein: CASTRGRIIDEQFF. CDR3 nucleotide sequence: TGTGCCAGCACACGGGGGCGCATAATCGATGAGCAGTTCTTC.

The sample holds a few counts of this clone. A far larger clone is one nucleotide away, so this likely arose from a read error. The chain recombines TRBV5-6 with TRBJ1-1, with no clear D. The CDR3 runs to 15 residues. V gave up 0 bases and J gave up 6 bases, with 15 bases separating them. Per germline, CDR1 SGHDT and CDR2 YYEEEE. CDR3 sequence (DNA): TGTGCCAGCAGCTTGGTCCCGGGGAGGAATTCTGAAGCTTTCTTT. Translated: CASSLVPGRNSEAFF.

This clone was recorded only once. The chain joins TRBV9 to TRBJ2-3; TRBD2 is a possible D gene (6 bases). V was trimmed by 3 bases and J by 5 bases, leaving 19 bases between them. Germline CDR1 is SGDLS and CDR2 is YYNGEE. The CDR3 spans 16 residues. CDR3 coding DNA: TGTGCCAGCAGCGCCGGGACTTTGTACGGGGGAGATACGCAGTATTTT. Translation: CASSAGTLYGGDTQYF.

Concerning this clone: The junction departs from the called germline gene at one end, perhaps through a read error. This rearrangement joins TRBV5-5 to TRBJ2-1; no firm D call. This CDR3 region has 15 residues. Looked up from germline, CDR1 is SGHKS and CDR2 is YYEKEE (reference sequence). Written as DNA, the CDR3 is TGCGCCAGCAGCCAAGAACCCAGCTCCTACAATGAGCAGTTCTTC. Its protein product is CASSQEPSSYNEQFF.

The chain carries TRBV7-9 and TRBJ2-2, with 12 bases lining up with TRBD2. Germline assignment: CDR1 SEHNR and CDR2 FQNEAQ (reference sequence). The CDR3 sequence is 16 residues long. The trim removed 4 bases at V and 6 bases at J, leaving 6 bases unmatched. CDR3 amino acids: CASSSTLAGGPGELFF. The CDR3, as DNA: TGTGCCAGCAGCTCAACACTAGCGGGAGGCCCCGGGGAGCTGTTTTTT.

CDR3 nucleotides: TGTGCCAGCGCCCTGGGGACAGGAGGATACGAGCAGTACTTC. Protein: CASALGTGGYEQYF. This chain connects TRBV7-9 to TRBJ2-7; 8 bases map to TRBD1. Losses at the gene ends were 8 bases for V and 4 bases for J; bases not matched to a gene: 10. The CDR3 length is 14 residues. CDR1 and CDR2 (germline): SEHNR, FQNEAQ (reference sequence).

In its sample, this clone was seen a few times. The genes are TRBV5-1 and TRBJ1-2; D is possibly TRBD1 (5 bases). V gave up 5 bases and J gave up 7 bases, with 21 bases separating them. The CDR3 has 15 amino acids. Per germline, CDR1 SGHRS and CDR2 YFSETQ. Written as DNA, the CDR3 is TGCGCCAGCAGATCTGCGGGGGAGAGTATATTTGGCTACACCTTC. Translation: CASRSAGESIFGYTF.

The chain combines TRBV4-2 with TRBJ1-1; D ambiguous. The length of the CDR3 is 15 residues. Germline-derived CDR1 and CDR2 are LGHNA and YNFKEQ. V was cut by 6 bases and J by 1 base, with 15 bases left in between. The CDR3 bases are TGTGCCAGCAGTCCCAAGTCACCGCCGAACACTGAAGCTTTCTTT. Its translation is CASSPKSPPNTEAFF.

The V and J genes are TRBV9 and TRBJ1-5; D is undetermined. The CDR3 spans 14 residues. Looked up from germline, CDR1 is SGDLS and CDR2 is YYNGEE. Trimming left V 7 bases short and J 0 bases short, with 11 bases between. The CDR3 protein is CASSDSDSNQPQHF. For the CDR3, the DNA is TGTGCCAGCTCTGACTCGGATAGCAATCAGCCCCAGCATTTT.

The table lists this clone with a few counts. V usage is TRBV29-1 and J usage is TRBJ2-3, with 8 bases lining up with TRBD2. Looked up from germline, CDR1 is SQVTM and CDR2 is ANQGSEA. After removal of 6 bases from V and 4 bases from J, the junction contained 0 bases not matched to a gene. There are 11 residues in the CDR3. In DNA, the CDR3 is TGCAGCGTGACTAGCGCAGATACGCAGTATTTT. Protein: CSVTSADTQYF.

CDR3 sequence: CASSRPILSNGYTF. The CDR3 coding sequence is TGCGCCAGCAGTCGCCCCATTTTATCGAATGGCTACACCTTC. This sequence joins TRBV23-1 and TRBJ1-2; no definite D call. Being an ORF, TRBV23-1 has a function that is uncertain. This CDR3 region has 14 residues. V was shortened by 4 bases and J by 6 bases, with 15 bases between the two germline ends.

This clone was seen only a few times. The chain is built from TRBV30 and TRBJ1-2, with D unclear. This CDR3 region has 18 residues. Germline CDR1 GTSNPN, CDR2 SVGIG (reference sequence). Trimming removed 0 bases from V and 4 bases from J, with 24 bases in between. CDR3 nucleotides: TGTGCCTGGAGTGTACGGCATAGGCTTTTCACAAGCCCCTATGGCTACACCTTC. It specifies CAWSVRHRLFTSPYGYTF.

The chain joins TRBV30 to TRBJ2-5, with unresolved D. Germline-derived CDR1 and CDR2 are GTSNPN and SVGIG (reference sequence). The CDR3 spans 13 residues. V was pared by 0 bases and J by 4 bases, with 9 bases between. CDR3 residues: CAWSVTDGETQYF. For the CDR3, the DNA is TGTGCCTGGAGTGTAACCGACGGAGAGACCCAGTACTTC.